This TCR beta chain was retrieved from a study of blood T cell repertoires in COVID-19 (dated by TCRdb to about 2020). About the full investigation: Samples covering the acute and convalescent phases of COVID-19 were provided by collaborators in the United States, Italy and Spain. Samples were obtained from the ongoing ImmuneRACE study (first 160 participants) and from 950 to 1,500 subjects provided by 6 global collaborators. The material from the prospective study consisted of cDNA or gDNA derived from T cells, B-cell-depleted T cells, or PBMCs. HLA class I and class II types, where available, came from metadata supplied by the sample provider rather than from assay-based typing. Sample metadata almost always included a de-identified subject ID, COVID-19 status, age in years and sex. Deeply sampled blood TCRbeta repertoires from subjects exposed to, actively infected with, or recovered from COVID-19 were included in the dataset. The repertoires were released in a freely available public database intended as a resource for research on the immune response to SARS-CoV-2. The investigation overall reported the following: The amount of clinical and demographic metadata varied by source and participant and was provided uncurated.

CDR1 is given as SGHAT and CDR2 as FQNNGV, both from the germline V gene. The CDR3 starts with the cysteine, ends with the phenylalanine, and has 13 residues. Only the CDR3 portion is preserved as DNA: 39 bases, with reading frame beginning at the first base. The collaborating institutions used their own protocols to collect whole blood in K2EDTA tubes. For TCRbeta analysis, collaborators shipped samples as frozen whole blood, isolated PBMCs, or DNA extracted from either of those sample types. This clone has a single count. Its antigen is unknown. Relative to the germline gene, one junction end is altered; a read error may explain this. Other DNA sequences from this sample encode an identical CDR3 as well. The immunoSEQ Assay, a bias-controlled multiplex PCR, was used to amplify TCRbeta CDR3 regions from genomic DNA. The source study handled its data this way. Nucleated cell counts per sample were estimated from amplification of reference gene primers within the assay. To quantify the absolute abundance of each unique TCRbeta CDR3 rearrangement, sequence reads were collapsed and filtered. Productive Simpson clonality was computed per sample as the square root of Simpson's diversity index over productive rearrangements. TCRdb holds this immuneACCESS table with in-frame rearrangements only. Some clones are missing; in checked studies, unresolved V genes explain under half, and the rest has no known cause. The DNA was the basis for D and trimming; V, J and clone size are from that table. The sample yields approximately 46,000 clones; 86% were counted once. The top ten constitute roughly 14% of the sample.

Sample: peripheral blood. The TCR was taken from a human donor in a cohort sampled during active COVID-19. The V and J genes are TRBV11-2 and TRBJ1-1, and 7 junction bases match TRBD1. The nucleotides are TGTGCCAGCAGCCTAGACAGGGACACTGAAGCTTTCTTT. This sequence encodes CASSLDRDTEAFF.